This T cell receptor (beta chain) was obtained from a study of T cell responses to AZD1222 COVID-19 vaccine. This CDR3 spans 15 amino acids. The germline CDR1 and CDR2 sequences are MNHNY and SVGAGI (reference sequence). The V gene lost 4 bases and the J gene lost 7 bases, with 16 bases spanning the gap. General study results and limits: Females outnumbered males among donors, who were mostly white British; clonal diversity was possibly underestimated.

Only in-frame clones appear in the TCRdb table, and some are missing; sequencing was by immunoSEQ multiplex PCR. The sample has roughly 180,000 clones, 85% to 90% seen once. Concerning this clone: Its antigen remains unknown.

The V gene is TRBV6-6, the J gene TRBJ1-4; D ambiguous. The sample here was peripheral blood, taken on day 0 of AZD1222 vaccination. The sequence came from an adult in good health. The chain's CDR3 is CASSLAQSLGEKLFF. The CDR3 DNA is TGTGCCAGCAGTTTGGCACAGTCCCTAGGTGAAAAACTGTTTTTT.